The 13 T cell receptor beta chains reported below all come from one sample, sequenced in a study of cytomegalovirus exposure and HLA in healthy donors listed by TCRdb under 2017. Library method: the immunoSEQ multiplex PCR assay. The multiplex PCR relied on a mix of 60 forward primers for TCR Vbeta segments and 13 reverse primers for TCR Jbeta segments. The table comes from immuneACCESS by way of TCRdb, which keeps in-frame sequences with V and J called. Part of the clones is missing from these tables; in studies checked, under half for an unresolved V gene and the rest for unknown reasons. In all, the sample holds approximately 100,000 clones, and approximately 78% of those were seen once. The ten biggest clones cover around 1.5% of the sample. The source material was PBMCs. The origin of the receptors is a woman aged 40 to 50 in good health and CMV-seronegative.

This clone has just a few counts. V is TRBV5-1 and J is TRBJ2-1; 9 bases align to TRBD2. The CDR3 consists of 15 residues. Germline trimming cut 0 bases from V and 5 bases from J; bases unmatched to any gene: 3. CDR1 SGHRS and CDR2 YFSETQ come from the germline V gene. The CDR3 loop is CASSLELAGHNEQFF. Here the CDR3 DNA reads TGCGCCAGCAGCTTGGAGCTAGCGGGGCACAATGAGCAGTTCTTC.

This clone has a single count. The CDR3 loop reads CASSAFTLTSGSRNEQFF. CDR3 coding DNA: TGTGCCAGTAGTGCCTTTACTTTGACTAGCGGGAGTAGGAATGAGCAGTTCTTC. This chain joins TRBV19 and TRBJ2-1; 12 positions agree with TRBD2. V shed 5 bases and J 7 bases; nucleotides not matched to a gene: 15. CDR3 length: 18 residues. Germline V gene sequence: CDR1 LNHDA, CDR2 SQIVND (reference sequence).

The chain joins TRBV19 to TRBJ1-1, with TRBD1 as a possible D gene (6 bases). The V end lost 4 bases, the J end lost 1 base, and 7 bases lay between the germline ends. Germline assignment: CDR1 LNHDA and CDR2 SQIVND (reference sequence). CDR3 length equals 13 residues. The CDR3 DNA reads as TGTGCCAGTAGTACGACAGGGAACACTGAAGCTTTCTTT. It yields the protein CASSTTGNTEAFF. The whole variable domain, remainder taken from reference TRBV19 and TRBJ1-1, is DGGITQSPKYLFRKEGQNVTLSCEQNLNHDAMYWYRQDPGQGLRLIYYSQIVNDFQKGDIAEGYSVSREKKESFPLTVTSAQKNPTAFYLCASSTTGNTEAFFGQGTRLTVV.

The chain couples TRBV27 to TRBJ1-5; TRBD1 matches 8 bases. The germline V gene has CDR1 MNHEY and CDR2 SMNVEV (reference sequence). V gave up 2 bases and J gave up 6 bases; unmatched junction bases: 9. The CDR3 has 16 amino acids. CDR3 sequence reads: CASSLIGQGGFQPQHF. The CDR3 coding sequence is TGTGCCAGCAGTTTAATTGGACAGGGCGGGTTTCAGCCCCAGCATTTT.

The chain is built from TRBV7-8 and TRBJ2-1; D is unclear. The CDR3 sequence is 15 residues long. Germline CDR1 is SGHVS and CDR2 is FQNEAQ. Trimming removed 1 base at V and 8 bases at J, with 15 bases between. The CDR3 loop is CASSLGALVADEQFF. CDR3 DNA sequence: TGTGCCAGCAGCTTAGGGGCCCTTGTGGCAGATGAGCAGTTCTTC.

The CDR3 DNA reads TGCGCCAGCAGCCCACCTTTGACAGGGCTAAAAGCCAAAAACATTCAGTACTTC. Residues: CASSPPLTGLKAKNIQYF. V gene TRBV10-2 combines with J gene TRBJ2-4; 7 nucleotides align to TRBD1. Germline-derived CDR1 and CDR2 are WSHSY and SAAADI. V lost 6 bases and J lost 0; bases outside the gene matches: 14. CDR3 length equals 18 residues.

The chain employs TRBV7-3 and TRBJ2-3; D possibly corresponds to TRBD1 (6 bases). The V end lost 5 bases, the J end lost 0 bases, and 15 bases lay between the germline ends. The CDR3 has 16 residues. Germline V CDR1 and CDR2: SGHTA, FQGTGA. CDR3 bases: TGTGCCAGCAGCACGGGACACACTTCTAGCACAGATACGCAGTATTTT. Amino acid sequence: CASSTGHTSSTDTQYF.

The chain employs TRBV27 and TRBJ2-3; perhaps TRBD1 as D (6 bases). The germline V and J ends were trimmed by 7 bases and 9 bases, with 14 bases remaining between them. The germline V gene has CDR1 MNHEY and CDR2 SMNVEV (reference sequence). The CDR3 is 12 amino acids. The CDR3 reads CASTDHRATQYF. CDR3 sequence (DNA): TGTGCCAGCACCGATCACAGGGCCACGCAGTATTTT.

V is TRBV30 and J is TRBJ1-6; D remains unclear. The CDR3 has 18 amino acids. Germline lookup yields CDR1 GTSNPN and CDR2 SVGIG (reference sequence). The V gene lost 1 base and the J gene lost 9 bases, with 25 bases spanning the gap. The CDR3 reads CAWSGWRHSLTQTSPLHF. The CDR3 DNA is TGTGCCTGGAGTGGATGGCGACACTCGCTCACCCAGACTTCACCCCTCCACTTT.

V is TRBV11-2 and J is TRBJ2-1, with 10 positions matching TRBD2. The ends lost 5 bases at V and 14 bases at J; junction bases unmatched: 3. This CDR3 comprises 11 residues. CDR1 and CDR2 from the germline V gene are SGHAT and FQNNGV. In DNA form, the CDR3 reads TGTGCCAGCAGCACCGGGACTAGCGAGTTCTTC. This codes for CASSTGTSEFF.

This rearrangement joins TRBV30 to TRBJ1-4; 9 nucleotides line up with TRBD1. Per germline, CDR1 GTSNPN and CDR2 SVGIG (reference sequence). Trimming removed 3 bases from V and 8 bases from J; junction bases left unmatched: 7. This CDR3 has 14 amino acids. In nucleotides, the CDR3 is TGTGCCTGGAGCGTACAGGGGGCAGGGGAAAAACTGTTTTTT. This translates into CAWSVQGAGEKLFF.

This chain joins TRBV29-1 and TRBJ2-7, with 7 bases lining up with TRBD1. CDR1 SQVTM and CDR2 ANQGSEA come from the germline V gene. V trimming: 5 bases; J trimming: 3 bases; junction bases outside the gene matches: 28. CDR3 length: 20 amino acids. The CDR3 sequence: CSVPTLLSRDSETTGYEQYF. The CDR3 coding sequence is TGCAGCGTTCCAACCTTATTGTCCCGGGACAGTGAGACCACAGGCTACGAGCAGTACTTC.

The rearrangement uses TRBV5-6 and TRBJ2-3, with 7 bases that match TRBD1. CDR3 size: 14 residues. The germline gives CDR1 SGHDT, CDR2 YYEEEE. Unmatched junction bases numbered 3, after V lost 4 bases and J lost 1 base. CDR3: CASSRGQGTDTQYF. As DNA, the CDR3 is TGTGCCAGCAGCCGAGGACAGGGCACAGATACGCAGTATTTT. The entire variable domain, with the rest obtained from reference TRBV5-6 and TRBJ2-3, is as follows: DAGVTQSPTHLIKTRGQQVTLRCSPKSGHDTVSWYQQALGQGPQFIFQYYEEEERQRGNFPDRFSGHQFPNYSSELNVNALLLGDSALYLCASSRGQGTDTQYFGPGTRLTVL.